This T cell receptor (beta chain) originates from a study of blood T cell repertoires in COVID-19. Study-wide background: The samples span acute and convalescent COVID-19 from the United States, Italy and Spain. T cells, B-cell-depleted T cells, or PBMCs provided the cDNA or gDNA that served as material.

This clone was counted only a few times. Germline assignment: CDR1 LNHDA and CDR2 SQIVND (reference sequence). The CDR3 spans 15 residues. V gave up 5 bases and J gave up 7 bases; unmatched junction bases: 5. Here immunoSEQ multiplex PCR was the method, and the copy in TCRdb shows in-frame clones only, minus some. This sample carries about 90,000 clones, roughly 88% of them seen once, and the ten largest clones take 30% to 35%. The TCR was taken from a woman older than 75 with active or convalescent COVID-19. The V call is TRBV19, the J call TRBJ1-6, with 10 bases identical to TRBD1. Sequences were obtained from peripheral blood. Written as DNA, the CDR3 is TGTGCCAGTAGTCCTGGGGGACAGGGGAATTCACCCCTCCACTTT. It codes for CASSPGGQGNSPLHF.